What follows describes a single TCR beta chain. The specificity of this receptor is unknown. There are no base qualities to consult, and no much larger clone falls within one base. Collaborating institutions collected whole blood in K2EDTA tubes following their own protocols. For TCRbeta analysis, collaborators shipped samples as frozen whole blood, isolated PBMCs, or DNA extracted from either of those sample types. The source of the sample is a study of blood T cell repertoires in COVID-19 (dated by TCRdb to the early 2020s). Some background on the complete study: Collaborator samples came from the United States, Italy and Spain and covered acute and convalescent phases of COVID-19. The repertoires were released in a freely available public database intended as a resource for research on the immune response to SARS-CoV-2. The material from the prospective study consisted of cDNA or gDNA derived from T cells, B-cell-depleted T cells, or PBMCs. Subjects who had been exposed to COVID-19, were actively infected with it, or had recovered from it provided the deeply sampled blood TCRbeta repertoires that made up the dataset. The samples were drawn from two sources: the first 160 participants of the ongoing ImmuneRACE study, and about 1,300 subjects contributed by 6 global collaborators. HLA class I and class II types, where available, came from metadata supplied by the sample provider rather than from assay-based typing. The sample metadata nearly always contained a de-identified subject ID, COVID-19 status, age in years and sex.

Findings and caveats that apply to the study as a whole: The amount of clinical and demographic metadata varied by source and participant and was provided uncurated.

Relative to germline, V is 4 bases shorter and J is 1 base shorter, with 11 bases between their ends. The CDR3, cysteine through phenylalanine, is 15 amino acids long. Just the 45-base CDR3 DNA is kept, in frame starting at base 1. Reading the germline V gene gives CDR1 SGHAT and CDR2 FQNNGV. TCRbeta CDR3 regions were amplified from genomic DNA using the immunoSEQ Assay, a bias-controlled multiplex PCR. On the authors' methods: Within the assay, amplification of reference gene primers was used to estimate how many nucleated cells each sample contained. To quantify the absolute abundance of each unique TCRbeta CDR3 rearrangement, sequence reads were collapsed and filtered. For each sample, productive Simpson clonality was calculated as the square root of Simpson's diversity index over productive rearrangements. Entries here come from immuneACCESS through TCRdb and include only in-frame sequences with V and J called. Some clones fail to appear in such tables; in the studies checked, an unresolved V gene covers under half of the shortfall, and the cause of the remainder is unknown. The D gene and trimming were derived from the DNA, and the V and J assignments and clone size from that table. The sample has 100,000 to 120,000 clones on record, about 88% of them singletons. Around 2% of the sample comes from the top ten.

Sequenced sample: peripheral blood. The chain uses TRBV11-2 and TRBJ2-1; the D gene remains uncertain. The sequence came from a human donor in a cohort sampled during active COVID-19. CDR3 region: CASSSATGSYNEQFF. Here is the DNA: TGTGCCAGCAGCTCCGCAACCGGGTCCTACAATGAGCAGTTCTTC.